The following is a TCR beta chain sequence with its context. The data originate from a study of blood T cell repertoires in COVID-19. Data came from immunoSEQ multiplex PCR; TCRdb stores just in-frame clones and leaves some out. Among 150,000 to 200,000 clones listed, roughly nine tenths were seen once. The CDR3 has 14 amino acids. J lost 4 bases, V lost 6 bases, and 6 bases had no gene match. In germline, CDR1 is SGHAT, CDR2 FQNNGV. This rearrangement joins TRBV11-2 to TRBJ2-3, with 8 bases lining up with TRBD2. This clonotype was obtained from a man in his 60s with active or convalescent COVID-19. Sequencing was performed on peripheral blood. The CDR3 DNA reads TGTGCCAGCAGAACACGGGGGGGCCCAGATACGCAGTATTTT. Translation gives CASRTRGGPDTQYF.